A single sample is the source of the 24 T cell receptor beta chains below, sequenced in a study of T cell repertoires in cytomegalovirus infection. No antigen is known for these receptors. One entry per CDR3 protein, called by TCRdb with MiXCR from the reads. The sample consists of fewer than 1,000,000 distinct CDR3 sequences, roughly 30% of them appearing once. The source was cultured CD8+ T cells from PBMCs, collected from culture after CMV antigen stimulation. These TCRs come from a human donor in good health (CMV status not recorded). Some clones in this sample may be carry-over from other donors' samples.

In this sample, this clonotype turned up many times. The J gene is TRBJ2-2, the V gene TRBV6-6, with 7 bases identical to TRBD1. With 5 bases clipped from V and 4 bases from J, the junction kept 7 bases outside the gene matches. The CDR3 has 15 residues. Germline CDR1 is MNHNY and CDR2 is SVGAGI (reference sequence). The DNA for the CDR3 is TGTGCCAGCAGTGTGGAAAGGGGGCGCACCGGGGAGCTGTTTTTT. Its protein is CASSVERGRTGELFF.

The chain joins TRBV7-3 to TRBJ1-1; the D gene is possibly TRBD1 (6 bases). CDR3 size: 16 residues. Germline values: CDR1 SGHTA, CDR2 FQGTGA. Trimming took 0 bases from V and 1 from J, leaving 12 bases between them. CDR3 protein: CASSLTLGGENTEAFF. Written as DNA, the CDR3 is TGTGCCAGCAGCTTAACGTTAGGGGGGGAGAACACTGAAGCTTTCTTT.

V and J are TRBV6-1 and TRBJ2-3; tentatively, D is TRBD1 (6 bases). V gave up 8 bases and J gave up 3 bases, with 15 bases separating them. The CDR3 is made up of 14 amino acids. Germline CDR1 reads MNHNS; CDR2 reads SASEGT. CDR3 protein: CASHSGGRTDTQYF. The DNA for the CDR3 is TGTGCCAGCCATTCTGGGGGCCGGACAGATACGCAGTATTTT.

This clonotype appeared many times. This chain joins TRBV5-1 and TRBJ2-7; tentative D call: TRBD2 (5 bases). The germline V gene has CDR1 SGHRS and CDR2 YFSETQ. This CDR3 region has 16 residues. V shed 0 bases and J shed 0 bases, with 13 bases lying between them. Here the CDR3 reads CASSLGELISSYEQYV. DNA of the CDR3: TGCGCCAGCAGCTTGGGGGAGTTAATCAGCTCCTACGAGCAGTACGTC.

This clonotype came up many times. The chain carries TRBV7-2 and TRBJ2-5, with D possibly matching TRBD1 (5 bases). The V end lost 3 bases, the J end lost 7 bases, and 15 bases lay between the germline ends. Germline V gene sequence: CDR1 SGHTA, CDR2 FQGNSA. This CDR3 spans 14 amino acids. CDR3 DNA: TGTGCCAGCAGCTTTTCCGGTCCCCAGGGGACCCAGTACTTC. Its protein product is CASSFSGPQGTQYF. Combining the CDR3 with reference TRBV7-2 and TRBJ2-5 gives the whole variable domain GAGVSQSPSNKVTEKGKDVELRCDPISGHTALYWYRQSLGQGLEFLIYFQGNSAPDKSGLPSDRFSAERTGGSVSTLTIQRTQQEDSAVYLCASSFSGPQGTQYFGPGTRLLVL.

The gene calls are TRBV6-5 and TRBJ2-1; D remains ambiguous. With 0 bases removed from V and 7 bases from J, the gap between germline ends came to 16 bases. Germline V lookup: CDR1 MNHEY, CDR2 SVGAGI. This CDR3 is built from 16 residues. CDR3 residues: CASSYSAAKRVNEQFF. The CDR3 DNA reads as TGTGCCAGCAGTTACTCGGCGGCGAAACGGGTTAATGAGCAGTTCTTC.

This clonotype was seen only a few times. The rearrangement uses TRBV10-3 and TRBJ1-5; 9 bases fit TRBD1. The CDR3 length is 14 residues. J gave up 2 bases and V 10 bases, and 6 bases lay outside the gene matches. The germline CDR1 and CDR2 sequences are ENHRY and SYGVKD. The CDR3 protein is CATQQGAGNQPQHF. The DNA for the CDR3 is TGTGCCACCCAACAGGGGGCGGGCAATCAGCCCCAGCATTTT.

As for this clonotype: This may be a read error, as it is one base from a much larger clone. The CDR3 sequence: CAGQGSSYNEQLF. Here the CDR3 DNA reads TGTGCCGGCCAAGGGAGCTCCTACAATGAGCAGCTCTTC. This sequence joins TRBV7-2 and TRBJ2-1; D is possibly TRBD2 (5 bases). Germline V gene data show CDR1 as SGHTA and CDR2 as FQGNSA. The CDR3 has 13 residues.

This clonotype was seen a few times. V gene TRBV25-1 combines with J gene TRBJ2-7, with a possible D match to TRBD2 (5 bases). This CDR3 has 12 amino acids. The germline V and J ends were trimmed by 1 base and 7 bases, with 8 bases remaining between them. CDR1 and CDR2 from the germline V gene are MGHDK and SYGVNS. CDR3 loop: CASSEFRGEQYF. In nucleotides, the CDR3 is TGTGCCAGCAGTGAATTTCGGGGAGAGCAGTACTTC.

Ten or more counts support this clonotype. The CDR3 nucleotides read TGTGCCAGCAGCCCAGCGGGACTAGCGAGTGATGCGCAGTATTTT. Translating it yields CASSPAGLASDAQYF. This chain connects TRBV7-3 to TRBJ2-3; 10 bases are shared with TRBD2. The CDR3 is made up of 15 amino acids. CDR1 is SGHTA and CDR2 is FQGTGA in the germline V gene. Trimming took 5 bases from V and 10 from J; bases not matched to a gene: 12.

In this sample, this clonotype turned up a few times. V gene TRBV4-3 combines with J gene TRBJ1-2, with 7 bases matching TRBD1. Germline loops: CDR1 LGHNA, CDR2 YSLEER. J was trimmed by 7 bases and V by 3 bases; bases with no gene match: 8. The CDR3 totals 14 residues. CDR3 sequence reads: CASSQQQGRGGYTF. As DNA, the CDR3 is TGCGCCAGCAGCCAGCAACAGGGGCGCGGTGGCTACACCTTC.

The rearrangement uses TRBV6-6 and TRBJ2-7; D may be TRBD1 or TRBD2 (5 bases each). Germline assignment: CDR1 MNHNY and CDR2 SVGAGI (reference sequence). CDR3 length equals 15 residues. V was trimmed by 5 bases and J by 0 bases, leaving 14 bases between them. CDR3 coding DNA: TGTGCCAGCAGTGGCCAGGCCGGGGCCTCCTACGAGCAGTACTTC. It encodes CASSGQAGASYEQYF.

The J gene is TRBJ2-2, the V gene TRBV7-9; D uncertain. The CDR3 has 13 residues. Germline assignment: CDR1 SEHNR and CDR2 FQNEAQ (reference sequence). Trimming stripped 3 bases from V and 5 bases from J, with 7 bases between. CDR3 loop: CASSFSLTGELFF. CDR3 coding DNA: TGTGCCAGCAGCTTTTCCCTAACCGGGGAGCTGTTTTTT.

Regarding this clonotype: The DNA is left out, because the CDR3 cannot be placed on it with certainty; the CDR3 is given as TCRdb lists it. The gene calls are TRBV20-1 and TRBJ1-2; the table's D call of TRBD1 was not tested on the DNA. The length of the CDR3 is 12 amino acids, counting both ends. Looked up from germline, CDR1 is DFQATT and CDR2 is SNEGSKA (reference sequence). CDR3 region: CSVGQGNYGYIF.

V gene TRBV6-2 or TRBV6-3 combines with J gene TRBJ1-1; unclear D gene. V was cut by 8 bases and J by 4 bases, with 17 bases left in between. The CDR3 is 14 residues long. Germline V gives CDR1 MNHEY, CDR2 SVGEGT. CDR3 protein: CASATRTRGTEAFF. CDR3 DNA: TGTGCCAGCGCGACACGTACTCGAGGCACTGAAGCTTTCTTT.

The CDR3 spells CASTQQGYEQYV. CDR3 nucleotides: TGTGCCAGCACCCAACAGGGCTACGAGCAGTACGTC. This chain connects TRBV2 to TRBJ2-7; possible D gene TRBD1, 6 bases. The germline CDR1 and CDR2 sequences are SNHLY and FYNNEI. The CDR3 consists of 12 residues. V was clipped by 7 bases and J by 3 bases, with 10 bases between them.

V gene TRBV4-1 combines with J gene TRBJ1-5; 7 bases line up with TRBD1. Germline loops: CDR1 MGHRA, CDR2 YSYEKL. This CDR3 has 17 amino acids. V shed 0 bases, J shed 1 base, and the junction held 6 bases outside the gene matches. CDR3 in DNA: TGCGCCAGCAGCCAAGACCAAGGGGGCACCAGCAATCAGCCCCAGCATTTT. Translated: CASSQDQGGTSNQPQHF.

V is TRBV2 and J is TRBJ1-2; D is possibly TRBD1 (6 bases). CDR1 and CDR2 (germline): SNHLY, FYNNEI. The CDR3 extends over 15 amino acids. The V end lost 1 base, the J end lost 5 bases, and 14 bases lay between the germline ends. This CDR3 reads CASSEVLRDNYGYTF. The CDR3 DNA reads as TGTGCCAGCAGTGAAGTTTTGAGGGACAATTATGGCTACACCTTC. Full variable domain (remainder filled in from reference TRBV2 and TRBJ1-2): EPEVTQTPSHQVTQMGQEVILRCVPISNHLYFYWYRQILGQKVEFLVSFYNNEISEKSEIFDDQFSVERPDGSNFTLKIRSTKLEDSAMYFCASSEVLRDNYGYTFGSGTRLTVV.

Here the CDR3 DNA reads TGTGCCAGCAGCGCAGACTCCGGAGGTAACCGTGGCTACACCTTC. Its protein product is CASSADSGGNRGYTF. This chain connects TRBV9 to TRBJ1-2; D not certain. Trimming took 3 bases from V and 7 from J, leaving 19 bases between them. Germline CDR1 reads SGDLS; CDR2 reads YYNGEE. CDR3 size: 15 residues.

The CDR3 sequence is CASSLIGAPYGYTF. As DNA, the CDR3 is TGTGCCAGCAGCCTCATAGGGGCTCCCTATGGCTACACCTTC. This chain uses TRBV27 with TRBJ1-2; TRBD1 is a possible D gene (5 bases). The V end was cut by 6 bases, the J end by 4 bases, with 15 bases between. The CDR3 loop spans 14 amino acids. Germline CDR1 MNHEY, CDR2 SMNVEV (reference sequence).

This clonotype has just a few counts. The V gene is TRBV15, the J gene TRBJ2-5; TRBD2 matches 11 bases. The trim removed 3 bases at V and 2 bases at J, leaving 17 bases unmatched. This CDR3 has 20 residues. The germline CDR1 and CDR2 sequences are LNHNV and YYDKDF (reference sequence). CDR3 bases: TGTGCCACCAGCAGTGGTAAGACCGGGACTAGCGGACGTGGACAAGAGACCCAGTACTTC. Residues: CATSSGKTGTSGRGQETQYF.

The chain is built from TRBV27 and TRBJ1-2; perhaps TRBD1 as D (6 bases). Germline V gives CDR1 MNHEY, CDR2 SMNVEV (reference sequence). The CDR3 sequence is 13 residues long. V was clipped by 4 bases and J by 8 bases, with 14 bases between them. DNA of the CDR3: TGTGCCAGCAGTTCGGGGGGGCGGTGGGGCTACACCTTC. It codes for CASSSGGRWGYTF.

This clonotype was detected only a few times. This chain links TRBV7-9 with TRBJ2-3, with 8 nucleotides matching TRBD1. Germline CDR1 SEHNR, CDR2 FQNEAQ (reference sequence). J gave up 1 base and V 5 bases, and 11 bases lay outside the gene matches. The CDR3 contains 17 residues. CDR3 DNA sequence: TGTGCCAGCAGCCCACACCCGCCGGGACAGGGCACAGATACGCAGTATTTT. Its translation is CASSPHPPGQGTDTQYF.

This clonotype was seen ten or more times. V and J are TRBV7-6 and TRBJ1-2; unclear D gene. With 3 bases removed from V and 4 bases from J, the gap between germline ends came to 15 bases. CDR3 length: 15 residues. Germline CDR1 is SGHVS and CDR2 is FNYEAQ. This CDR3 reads CASSLGSTPTYGYTF. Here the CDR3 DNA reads TGTGCCAGCAGCTTGGGGTCTACACCCACCTATGGCTACACCTTC.